Below are 15 T cell receptor beta chains sequenced from a single sample in a study of Ad26.COV2.S vaccination and SARS-CoV-2 variants. Treatment: roughly 20 received Ad26.COV2.S at low or high dose, single or two shots; 5 received placebo; per-sample allocation not given. After the first vaccine or placebo injection, samples were drawn on day 63. Only in-frame clones appear in the TCRdb table, and some are missing; sequencing was by immunoSEQ multiplex PCR. This table holds a few hundred thousand clones, around 87% found once. The specimen comprised peripheral blood, sampled in a trial of Ad26.COV2.S vaccine versus placebo. The receptors shown here come from a person aged 18 to 59 who received the Ad26.COV2.S COVID-19 vaccine or a placebo.

The chain joins TRBV19 to TRBJ1-4; D gene unclear. The V end was cut by 5 bases, the J end by 5 bases, with 15 bases between. The CDR3 runs to 15 residues. The V gene's germline CDR1 is LNHDA and CDR2 SQIVND (reference sequence). CDR3 loop: CASSPRLTVNEKLFF. The CDR3 bases are TGTGCCAGTAGTCCCCGACTGACGGTCAATGAAAAACTGTTTTTT.

This clone was detected a few times. This chain uses TRBV6-5 with TRBJ1-1; D is unresolved. The CDR3 consists of 12 residues. From germline, CDR1 is MNHEY and CDR2 SVGAGI. Trimming removed 4 bases at V and 11 bases at J, with 14 bases between. The CDR3 DNA follows: TGTGCCAGCAGTTCATGGACCTCGCCCGCTTTCTTT. It is translated as CASSSWTSPAFF.

The chain couples TRBV3-1 (or the pseudogene TRBV3-2) to TRBJ2-1; 7 bases align to TRBD1. Germline CDR1 reads LGHDT; CDR2 reads YNNKEL (reference sequence). Germline trimming cut 3 bases from V and 0 bases from J; bases unmatched to any gene: 8. This CDR3 has 17 residues. CDR3 DNA: TGTGCCAGCAGCCAGGGACCGGGACAGCGCTCCTACAATGAGCAGTTCTTC. It yields the protein CASSQGPGQRSYNEQFF.

The V gene is TRBV28, the J gene TRBJ1-1; a possible D gene is TRBD1 (5 bases). This CDR3 comprises 14 residues. Germline assignment: CDR1 MDHEN and CDR2 SYDVKM. V shed 1 base and J shed 4 bases, with 10 bases lying between them. The DNA of the CDR3 is TGTGCCAGCAGTTTATATACCAGGGTCACTGAAGCTTTCTTT. It codes for CASSLYTRVTEAFF.

J is TRBJ2-7 and V is TRBV7-9; D perhaps matches TRBD1 (7 bases). Germline assignment: CDR1 SEHNR and CDR2 FQNEAQ (reference sequence). V lost 11 bases and J lost 0, with 20 bases in between. This CDR3 has 15 residues. For the CDR3, the DNA is TGTGCCGTAAAGGAGGGGACAGCAGCCTCCTACGAGCAGTACTTC. This codes for CAVKEGTAASYEQYF.

This clone was detected only a few times. This chain joins TRBV7-9 and TRBJ2-7; D is possibly TRBD1 (5 bases). The germline CDR1 and CDR2 sequences are SEHNR and FQNEAQ (reference sequence). V was clipped by 6 bases and J by 6 bases, with 18 bases between them. The CDR3 runs to 14 residues. CDR3 amino acids: CASRAPQVASEQYF. The DNA of the CDR3 is TGTGCCAGCAGGGCCCCACAGGTGGCCTCCGAGCAGTACTTC.

About this clone: An end of the junction differs from the germline gene, which may be a read error. The chain is built from TRBV7-9 and TRBJ2-3; 9 bases match TRBD2. The CDR3 loop spans 13 amino acids. Looked up from germline, CDR1 is SEHNR and CDR2 is FQNEAQ (reference sequence). CDR3 sequence reads: CTGASGITDTQYF. The CDR3 DNA follows: TGCACAGGGGCTAGCGGGATCACAGATACGCAGTATTTT.

The genes are TRBV19 and TRBJ2-7; 9 positions agree with TRBD1. V trimming: 5 bases; J trimming: 3 bases; junction bases outside the gene matches: 8. The CDR3 totals 15 residues. The V gene's germline CDR1 is LNHDA and CDR2 SQIVND (reference sequence). CDR3 DNA sequence: TGTGCCAGTAGTCCCCCGGGACAGGGTTACTACGAGCAGTACTTC. Translation: CASSPPGQGYYEQYF.

V is TRBV18 and J is TRBJ2-1; the D gene is possibly TRBD1 (6 bases). The CDR3 extends over 14 amino acids. Germline CDR1 reads KGHSH; CDR2 reads LQKENI. The ends were cut back, 4 bases at V and 7 bases at J, with 14 bases in the middle. Here the CDR3 reads CASSRQGLWNEQFF. The CDR3, as DNA: TGTGCCAGCTCACGGCAGGGGCTGTGGAATGAGCAGTTCTTC.

The CDR3 DNA reads as TGTGCCACCACTGGGACTCTAGACGACTACGAGCAGTACTTC. Translated, it gives CATTGTLDDYEQYF. The V and J genes are TRBV10-3 and TRBJ2-7; D might be TRBD2 (6 bases). Trimming shortened V by 10 bases and J by 3 bases, and 19 bases separated the two germline ends. The CDR3 loop spans 14 amino acids. CDR1 ENHRY and CDR2 SYGVKD come from the germline V gene.

The chain combines TRBV6-5 with TRBJ2-7; D not resolved. The germline gives CDR1 MNHEY, CDR2 SVGAGI. V gave up 4 bases and J gave up 4 bases, with 14 bases separating them. The CDR3 spans 14 residues. The CDR3 DNA sequence: TGTGCCAGCAGTTCGATACCAGGTTTATACGAGCAGTACTTC. Translation: CASSSIPGLYEQYF.

This sequence joins TRBV7-2 and TRBJ2-3; a weak D match, TRBD2 (5 bases). Germline V gene lookup returns CDR1 SGHTA and CDR2 FQGNSA. Trimming pared 4 bases from V and 7 bases from J, leaving 24 bases between. This CDR3 has 17 residues. CDR3 sequence: CASSSHATGPRGYTQYF. The DNA for the CDR3 is TGTGCCAGCAGCTCGCACGCAACCGGGCCCAGAGGGTATACGCAGTATTTT.

The CDR3 loop reads CASRSGARARNNIQYF. Here the CDR3 DNA reads TGTGCCAGCAGATCCGGGGCTAGGGCGAGAAACAACATTCAGTACTTC. The chain employs TRBV11-2 and TRBJ2-4; D may be TRBD1 or TRBD2 (5 bases each). V was shortened by 6 bases and J by 7 bases, with 22 bases between the two germline ends. Germline-derived CDR1 and CDR2 are SGHAT and FQNNGV. The CDR3 contains 16 residues.

J is TRBJ1-1 and V is TRBV4-2; D unclear. With 2 bases removed from V and 4 bases from J, the gap between germline ends came to 14 bases. Germline V gene data show CDR1 as LGHNA and CDR2 as YNFKEQ. CDR3 length: 15 amino acids. CDR3 nucleotide sequence: TGTGCCAGCAGCCAATCTCGAGTGGGAGGCACTGAAGCTTTCTTT. It specifies CASSQSRVGGTEAFF.

V gene TRBV12-3 or TRBV12-4 combines with J gene TRBJ1-1; 7 bases line up with TRBD1. Trimming took 5 bases from V and 8 from J; bases not matched to a gene: 8. The CDR3 loop spans 13 amino acids. CDR3 in amino acids: CASSPQGGSEAFF. CDR3 DNA: TGTGCCAGCAGTCCTCAAGGGGGCTCAGAAGCTTTCTTT.